This is a list of T cell receptor beta chains from one sample in a study of T cells in Graves' hyperthyroidism and ophthalmopathy. TCRdb reanalysed the multiplex PCR reads using MiXCR and keeps one entry per CDR3 protein. Of roughly 510,000 distinct CDR3 sequences in the sample, roughly 20% were seen once. Sequenced input: blood. These receptors were collected from a man aged 18 to 30 with Graves' hyperthyroidism. Both conserved end residues are part of each CDR3. The D gene is left open where the match is weak. For some rows the clone size is stated as once, few or many, or as a class when expanded; others skip it.

NA	14	many	TRBV12-3/TRBV12-4	TRBJ1-2	TGTGCCAGCAGTTCGGGGACGGCGAACTATGGCTACACCTTC	CASSSGTANYGYTF
TRBD1	15	many	TRBV6-5	TRBJ1-5	TGTGCCAGCAGTTCCCCGGGACAGCCGAATCAGCCCCAGCATTTT	CASSSPGQPNQPQHF
NA	16	NA	TRBV15	TRBJ2-5	TGTGCCACCAGCGATACCGAAATGGGTAGTCGAGAGACCCAGTACTTC	CATSDTEMGSRETQYF
NA	12	once	TRBV30	TRBJ1-1	TGTGCCTGGAGTGTGTACAGAACTGAAGCTTTCTTT	CAWSVYRTEAFF
NA	13	many	TRBV29-1	TRBJ1-2	TGCAGCGTGGAGCCCGATTCTCTCTATGGCTACACCTTC	CSVEPDSLYGYTF
NA	12	many	TRBV20-1	TRBJ1-1	TGCAGTGCTAGGGGGGAACACACTGAAGCTTTCTTT	CSARGEHTEAFF
NA	13	many	TRBV12-3/TRBV12-4	TRBJ2-7	TGTGCCAGCAGTTTTGGTTCGGCGTACGAGCAGTACTTC	CASSFGSAYEQYF
TRBD1	15	NA	TRBV13	TRBJ2-2	TGTGCCAGCCGTAGGGACAGGTCAAACACCGGGGAGCTGTTTTTT	CASRRDRSNTGELFF
TRBD1	15	many	TRBV5-1	TRBJ2-7	TGCGCCAGCAGCTGGCGACAGGGGGGAGCCTACGAGCAGTACTTC	CASSWRQGGAYEQYF
NA	13	many	TRBV12-3/TRBV12-4	TRBJ2-5	TGTGCCAGCAGCCACGCGGGGCAAGAGACCCAGTACTTC	CASSHAGQETQYF
NA	13	many	TRBV30	TRBJ1-5	TGTGCCTGGAGTCCGCAGCAGAATCAGCCCCAGCATTTT	CAWSPQQNQPQHF
TRBD1	12	many	TRBV10-3	TRBJ1-1	TGTGCCATCAGTGTCCGACAGGGTGAAGCTTTCTTT	CAISVRQGEAFF
NA	14	NA	TRBV7-2	TRBJ2-7	TGTGCCAGCAGCTTAGGTCCAGCGGTCTACGAGCAGTACTTC	CASSLGPAVYEQYF
TRBD1	16	many	TRBV28	TRBJ1-1	TGTGCCAGCAGTTTAGGGCCCGGGACAGGGGAGGCTGAAGCTTTCTTT	CASSLGPGTGEAEAFF
NA	15	many	TRBV9	TRBJ1-2	TGTGCCAGCAGCGTAGAGGCTTGGGGCAACTATGGCTACACCTTC	CASSVEAWGNYGYTF
NA	13	many	TRBV19	TRBJ2-7	TGTGCCAGTAGTATGTTCAGCCGCTACGAGCAGTACTTC	CASSMFSRYEQYF
NA	12	NA	TRBV12-3/TRBV12-4	TRBJ1-2	TGTGCCAGCAGTGTAGCCGGGCAGGGCTACACCTTC	CASSVAGQGYTF
NA	15	few	TRBV28	TRBJ2-4	TGTGCCAGCACGGTCTACGGGGGGCCTAAAAACATTCAGTACTTC	CASTVYGGPKNIQYF
NA	15	few	TRBV3-1	TRBJ2-5	TGTGCCAGCAGCCAAGAAGCTAGGGCGGGGGAGACCCAGTACTTC	CASSQEARAGETQYF
NA	15	NA	TRBV12-3/TRBV12-4	TRBJ1-2	TGTGCCAGCAGGGAAACAGGGACGAGTCGTCATGGCTACACCTTC	CASRETGTSRHGYTF
NA	14	many	TRBV4-1	TRBJ2-7	TGCGCCAGCAGCCAAGTCAGGGACGTAAGAGAGCAGTACTTC	CASSQVRDVREQYF
NA	15	many	TRBV20-1	TRBJ1-5	TGCAGTGCTAGGGGTGAGTTGGGGTCCTATCAGCCCCAGCATTTT	CSARGELGSYQPQHF
NA	18	few	TRBV29-1	TRBJ2-5	TGCAGCGTAGAAACGTTAAAAATTAGCGCGGGGGCGAGGGAGACCCAGTACTTC	CSVETLKISAGARETQYF
NA	11	many	TRBV12-3/TRBV12-4	TRBJ2-5	TGTGCCATCTCCAGTTTGGAGACCCAGTACTTC	CAISSLETQYF
NA	12	many	TRBV28	TRBJ1-2	TGTGCCAGCAGCGGGACATTTTATGGCTACACCTTC	CASSGTFYGYTF
TRBD1	17	few	TRBV3-1	TRBJ2-7	TGTGCCAGCAGCCCCGGGACAGGGAACTTAATGACCTACGAGCAGTACTTC	CASSPGTGNLMTYEQYF
NA	15	NA	TRBV7-2	TRBJ2-5	TGTGCCAGCAGCTTAGCGGCGGCATCAGGGGAGACCCAGTACTTC	CASSLAAASGETQYF
NA	14	few	TRBV20-1	TRBJ2-7	TGCAGTGCTATCCTCTTCATCGACCTCCGCGAGCAGTACTTC	CSAILFIDLREQYF
NA	14	many	TRBV28	TRBJ1-1	TGTGCCAGCAGTCCCCCCGGGGACGTCACTGAAGCTTTCTTT	CASSPPGDVTEAFF
TRBD1	15	many	TRBV28	TRBJ2-7	TGTGCCAGCAGTCCCGGGACAGATGACTCCTACGAGCAGTACTTC	CASSPGTDDSYEQYF
NA	13	many	TRBV6-1	TRBJ2-6	TGTGTCAGTGCCCCGGCAGGTACCAACGTCCTGACTTTC	CVSAPAGTNVLTF
TRBD2	16	NA	TRBV6-5	TRBJ2-2	TGTGCCAGCAGTTACTCGGGGCGGGAGGAGGCCGGGGAGCTGTTTTTT	CASSYSGREEAGELFF
TRBD1	14	many	TRBV19	TRBJ1-5	TGTGCCAGTAGTAACACAGGGGGCAATCAGCCCCAGCATTTT	CASSNTGGNQPQHF
NA	17	many	TRBV15	TRBJ1-5	TGTGCCACCAGCCCCCGAAAGGGGGATTATAGCAATCAGCCCCAGCATTTT	CATSPRKGDYSNQPQHF
NA	14	few	TRBV4-1	TRBJ2-7	TGCGCCAGCAGCCACTCCGGGGGAAACTACGAGCAGTACTTC	CASSHSGGNYEQYF
NA	16	few	TRBV12-3/TRBV12-4	TRBJ1-1	TGTGCCAGCAGCCTGCCCCAGGTCAATGTTAGGACTGAAGCTTTCTTT	CASSLPQVNVRTEAFF
NA	16	many	TRBV28	TRBJ1-5	TGTGCCAGCAGTTTATTAGAGGGGCTCAGCAATCAGCCCCAGCATTTT	CASSLLEGLSNQPQHF
TRBD2	14	NA	TRBV6-1	TRBJ2-7	TGTGCCACAAGTCCCACTCTAGCGGGAGTCGAGCAGTACTTC	CATSPTLAGVEQYF
TRBD1	18	NA	TRBV11-1	TRBJ2-5	TGTGCCAGCAGCCCAAGCCTCGGGACAGGGGGTAGTCAAGAGACCCAGTACTTC	CASSPSLGTGGSQETQYF
NA	13	many	TRBV28	TRBJ1-1	TGTGCCACGGCCGCCGGTCGGGGGACTGAAGCTTTCTTT	CATAAGRGTEAFF
TRBD1	15	many	TRBV20-1	TRBJ1-1	TGCAGTGCGTCCGATGGGACAGGGGACGGCACTGAAGCTTTCTTT	CSASDGTGDGTEAFF
TRBD1	14	NA	TRBV6-1	TRBJ1-1	TGTGCCAGCAGGAAGGACAGGGGCGCCACTGAAGCTTTCTTT	CASRKDRGATEAFF
NA	17	few	TRBV15	TRBJ2-2	TGTGCCACCAGCAGATCCGGGGACTTAACGGGCACCGGGGAGCTGTTTTTT	CATSRSGDLTGTGELFF
TRBD1	15	few	TRBV30	TRBJ1-5	TGTGCCTGGAGTGCGGGGACAGGCTTCAATCAGCCCCAGCATTTT	CAWSAGTGFNQPQHF
NA	13	many	TRBV6-2/TRBV6-3	TRBJ2-2	TGTGCCAGCAGCCCCCCGTGGGGCGGGGAGCTGTTTTTT	CASSPPWGGELFF
TRBD1	12	NA	TRBV29-1	TRBJ2-7	TGCAGCGTTGTAGGGACAGCCTACGAGCAGTACTTC	CSVVGTAYEQYF
NA	14	many	TRBV12-3/TRBV12-4	TRBJ2-3	TGTGCCAGCAGTTTAGTGGGAGGCACAGATACGCAGTATTTT	CASSLVGGTDTQYF
TRBD1	18	many	TRBV11-2	TRBJ2-4	TGTGCCAGCACCAATGGGACAGGGATTACTCTAGCCAAAAACATTCAGTACTTC	CASTNGTGITLAKNIQYF
NA	14	NA	TRBV9	TRBJ2-5	TGTGCCAGCAGCGTAGGAAGGGGCGGGGAGACCCAGTACTTC	CASSVGRGGETQYF
NA	13	many	TRBV18	TRBJ2-7	TGTGCCAGCTCACCAGGCCCGGACTACGAGCAGTACTTC	CASSPGPDYEQYF
TRBD2	15	NA	TRBV11-2	TRBJ2-2	TGTGCCAGCAGCTTAGAATTACTAGCGGCTGGGGAGCTGTTTTTT	CASSLELLAAGELFF
NA	14	many	TRBV28	TRBJ2-7	TGTGCCAGCAGTTTAGGCTGGCTGGCCTACGAGCAGTACTTC	CASSLGWLAYEQYF
NA	16	few	TRBV4-1	TRBJ1-2	TGCGCCAGCAGCCAAGATAAAGTCACAACTAACTATGGCTACACCTTC	CASSQDKVTTNYGYTF
NA	16	NA	TRBV25-1	TRBJ2-7	TGTGCCAGCAGTGATCTAGACAGTTTCACCCCTTACGAGCAGTACTTC	CASSDLDSFTPYEQYF
TRBD1	15	NA	TRBV7-8	TRBJ1-2	TGTGCCAGCAGCTTAGCCCCAGGGGGGGGTCCTGGCTACACCTTC	CASSLAPGGGPGYTF
NA	15	many	TRBV7-7	TRBJ2-7	TGTGCCAGCAGCTTAAATCTGGGGCAGGGTGGCGAGCAGTACTTC	CASSLNLGQGGEQYF
NA	14	many	TRBV5-8	TRBJ2-5	TGTGCCAGCAGCTTGTTCAGGGACTTGGAGACCCAGTACTTC	CASSLFRDLETQYF
TRBD1	14	NA	TRBV30	TRBJ2-7	TGTGCCTGGAGTATACAGGGGGCTAACGGCGAGCAGTACTTC	CAWSIQGANGEQYF
NA	16	many	TRBV12-3/TRBV12-4	TRBJ2-2	TGTGCCAGCAGTTTAGACTACGGGGAGGTGACCGGGGAGCTGTTTTTT	CASSLDYGEVTGELFF